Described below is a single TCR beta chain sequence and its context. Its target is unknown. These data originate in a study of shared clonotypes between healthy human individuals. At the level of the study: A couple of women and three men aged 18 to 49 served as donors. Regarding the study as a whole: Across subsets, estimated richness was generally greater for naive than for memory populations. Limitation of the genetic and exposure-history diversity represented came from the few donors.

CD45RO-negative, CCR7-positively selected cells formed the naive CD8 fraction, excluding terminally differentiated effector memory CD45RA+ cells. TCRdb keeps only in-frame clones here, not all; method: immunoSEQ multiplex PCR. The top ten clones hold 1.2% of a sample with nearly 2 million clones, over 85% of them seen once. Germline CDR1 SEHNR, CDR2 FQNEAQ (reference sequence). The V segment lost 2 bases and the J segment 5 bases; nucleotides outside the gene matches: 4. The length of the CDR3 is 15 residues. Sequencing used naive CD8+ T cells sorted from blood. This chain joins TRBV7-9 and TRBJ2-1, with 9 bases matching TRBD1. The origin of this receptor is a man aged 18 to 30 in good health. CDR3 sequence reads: CASSLRDRVNNEQFF. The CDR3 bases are TGTGCCAGCAGCTTAAGGGACAGGGTCAACAATGAGCAGTTCTTC.